This T cell receptor (beta chain) was recovered during a study of T cells in localized non-small cell lung cancer. The length of the CDR3 is 13 residues. After removal of 8 bases from V and 5 bases from J, the junction contained 7 bases not matched to a gene. Germline assignment: CDR1 MNHNS and CDR2 SASEGT. Study-level findings and limits: Adjacent uninvolved lung had the highest clonality, suggesting focused antigen responses. Appearing in adjacent lung were a median about 60 of the top 100 tumor clones. An association was observed between higher blood T cell density and longer overall survival. Sequencing was limited to one tumor region, leaving the possibility of heterogeneity open.

With regard to this clone: Its antigen is not known.

Assay used: immunoSEQ multiplex PCR; TCRdb lists only in-frame clones, some missing. This table has 70,000 to 100,000 clones, around 90% appearing once. The sample in question was PBMCs, obtained before any cancer treatment. The chain recombines TRBV6-1 with TRBJ1-1, with 8 bases fitting TRBD1. This clonotype originated in a woman aged 40 to 75 with stage II squamous cell lung carcinoma. The CDR3: CASARGRETEAFF. CDR3 nucleotide sequence: TGTGCCAGCGCCAGGGGGCGCGAAACTGAAGCTTTCTTT.